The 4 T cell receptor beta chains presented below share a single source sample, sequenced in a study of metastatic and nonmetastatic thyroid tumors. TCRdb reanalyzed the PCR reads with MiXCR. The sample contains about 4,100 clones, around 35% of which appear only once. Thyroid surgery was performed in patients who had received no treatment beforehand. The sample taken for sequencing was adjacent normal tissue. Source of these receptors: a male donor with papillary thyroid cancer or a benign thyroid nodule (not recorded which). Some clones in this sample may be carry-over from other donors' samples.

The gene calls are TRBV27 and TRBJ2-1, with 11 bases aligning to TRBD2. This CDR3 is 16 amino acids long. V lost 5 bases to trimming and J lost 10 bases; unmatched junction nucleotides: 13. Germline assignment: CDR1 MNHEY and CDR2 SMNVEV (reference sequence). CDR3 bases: TGTGCCAGCAGTCCTCGGGGGACTAGCGGACCCCTGGAGCAGTTCTTC. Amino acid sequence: CASSPRGTSGPLEQFF.

The CDR3 loop reads CASNGGSGTSGELFF. In DNA form, the CDR3 reads TGTGCCAGCAACGGTGGGTCGGGGACTAGCGGGGAGCTGTTTTTT. The V and J genes are TRBV28 and TRBJ2-2, with 8 nucleotides matching TRBD2. CDR3 length: 15 amino acids. Germline assignment: CDR1 MDHEN and CDR2 SYDVKM. The trim removed 7 bases at V and 7 bases at J, leaving 11 bases unmatched.

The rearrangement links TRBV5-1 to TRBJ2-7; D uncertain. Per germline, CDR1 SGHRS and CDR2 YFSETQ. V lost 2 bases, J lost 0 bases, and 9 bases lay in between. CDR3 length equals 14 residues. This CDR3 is CASSLYTDSYEQYF. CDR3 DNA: TGCGCCAGCAGCTTATACACAGACTCCTACGAGCAGTACTTC.

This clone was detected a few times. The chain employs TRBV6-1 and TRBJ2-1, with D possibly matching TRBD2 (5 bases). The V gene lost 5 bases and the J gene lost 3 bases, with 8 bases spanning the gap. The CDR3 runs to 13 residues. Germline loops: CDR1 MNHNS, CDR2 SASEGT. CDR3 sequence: CASSSGDYNEQFF. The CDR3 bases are TGTGCCAGCAGTTCCGGGGACTACAATGAGCAGTTCTTC.